A single T cell receptor beta chain is shown here with its context. This sample was taken from a study of blood T cell repertoires in COVID-19. Whole-study context: Some COVID-19 samples were acute and others convalescent; all came from the United States, Italy and Spain. In each case, the material was cDNA or gDNA derived from T cells, B-cell-depleted T cells, or PBMCs.

Only in-frame clones appear in the TCRdb table, and some are missing; sequencing was by immunoSEQ multiplex PCR. The sample has roughly 16,000 clones; roughly 81% are singletons. Germline V gene lookup returns CDR1 LNHDA and CDR2 SQIVND (reference sequence). CDR3 length: 12 amino acids. The sample was peripheral blood. The rearrangement uses TRBV19 and TRBJ1-2, with no clear D. This sequence was found in a man between 60 and 75 years old with acute or convalescent COVID-19. CDR3 residues: CVSAGSFYGYTF. For the CDR3, the DNA is TGTGTCTCGGCGGGGTCTTTCTATGGCTACACCTTC.